This T cell receptor (beta chain) was profiled in a study of post-analysis software for immune sequencing data. Overall study: The courses of disease that were included comprised relapsing-remitting, secondary progressive and progressive-relapsing multiple sclerosis. Study-wide findings and caveats: The normalized Chao1 diversity of multiple sclerosis patients was significantly lower than that of controls. F measure showed strong co-clustering of same-batch samples. The study found TRBV5-6, TRBV5-1 and TRBV20-1 among a few TRBV segments more frequent in patients than controls.

J was trimmed by 5 bases and V by 4 bases; bases with no gene match: 8. The CDR3 extends over 15 amino acids. This clonotype was detected once. What it binds is not known. The TCR beta cDNA libraries carried unique molecular identifiers. Researchers reported around 510,000 cDNA molecules coming from approximately 1 to 10 million T cells. MiXCR, run by TCRdb on the PCR reads, gives a single entry per CDR3 protein. The sample yields hundreds of thousands of distinct CDR3 sequences, around 44% seen once. This clonotype was obtained from a girl between 5 and 17 years old with multiple sclerosis. Specimen: blood. The rearrangement links TRBV12-3 or TRBV12-4 to TRBJ2-7, with 10 bases matching TRBD1. CDR3 sequence reads: CASSSTWDRGDEQYF. CDR3 in DNA: TGTGCCAGCAGTTCGACATGGGACAGGGGAGACGAGCAGTACTTC.